This T cell receptor (beta chain) was profiled in a study of cytomegalovirus exposure and HLA in healthy donors. PCR used 60 Vbeta primers and 13 Jbeta primers. The authors' processing: A later analysis tallied 80 million or so unique TCR beta chains, about 11 million of them shared. Data came from immunoSEQ multiplex PCR; TCRdb stores just in-frame clones and leaves some out. The V and J calls and clone size are taken from that table; D and trimming were inferred from the DNA. The sample holds approximately 180,000 clones, about four fifths seen once. This clone was picked up one time. The material sequenced was PBMCs. This clonotype was obtained from a male donor in good health and CMV-seronegative.

The CDR3: CASRPGQYNQPQHF. CDR3 in DNA: TGTGCCAGCAGACCCGGACAGTACAATCAGCCCCAGCATTTT. The chain recombines TRBV28 with TRBJ1-5, with D perhaps matching TRBD1 (6 bases). There are 14 residues in the CDR3. V lost 6 bases, J lost 3 bases, and 12 bases lay in between. Germline V gene data show CDR1 as MDHEN and CDR2 as SYDVKM.